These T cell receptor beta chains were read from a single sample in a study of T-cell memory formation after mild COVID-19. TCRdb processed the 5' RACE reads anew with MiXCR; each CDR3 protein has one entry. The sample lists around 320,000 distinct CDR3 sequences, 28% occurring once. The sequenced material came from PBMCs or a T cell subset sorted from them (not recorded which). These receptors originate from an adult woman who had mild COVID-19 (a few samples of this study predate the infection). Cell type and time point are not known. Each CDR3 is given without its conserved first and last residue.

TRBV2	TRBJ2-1	ASSEARLAGVSYNEQF
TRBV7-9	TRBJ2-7	ASGDGTNYEQY
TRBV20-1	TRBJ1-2	SARGDGQSYGYT
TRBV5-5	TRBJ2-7	ASSLAGQGTYEQY
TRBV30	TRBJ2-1	AWSVLSGSLNEQF
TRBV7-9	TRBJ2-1	ASSLGASGLADNEQF
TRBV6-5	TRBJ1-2	ASSSTGQIYGYT
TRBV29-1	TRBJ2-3	SAAARRDRNTDTQY
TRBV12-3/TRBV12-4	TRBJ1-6	ASTMTGGSSYNSPLH
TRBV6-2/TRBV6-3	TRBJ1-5	ASSYGIALGNQPQH
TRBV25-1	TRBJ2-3	ASTGGSTDTQY
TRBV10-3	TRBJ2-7	AISEGYYEQY
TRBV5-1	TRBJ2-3	ASSLAWSSTDTQY
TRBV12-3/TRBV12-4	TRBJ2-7	ASSPSGTGKSEQY
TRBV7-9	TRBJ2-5	ASTLLAGGSETQY
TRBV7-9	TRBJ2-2	ASSAPTGNTGELF
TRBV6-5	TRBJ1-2	ASSRGTDSIYGYT
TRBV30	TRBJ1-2	AWSRQGWMYGYT
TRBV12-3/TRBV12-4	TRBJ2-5	ASSFSGGEETQY
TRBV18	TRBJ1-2	ASSSDRAPGYT
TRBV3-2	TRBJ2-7	ASSQVWVAGLDEQY
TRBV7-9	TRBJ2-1	ASSHETRGVWDEQF
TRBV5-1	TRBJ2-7	ASSSRQGGIEQY
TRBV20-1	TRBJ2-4	SARRQGGIQY
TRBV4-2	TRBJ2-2	ASSQDGAWDGYTGELF
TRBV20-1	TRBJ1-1	SASRPSSNTEAF
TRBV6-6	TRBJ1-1	ASSLFGGGNTEAF
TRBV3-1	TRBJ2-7	ASSQMGGSYEQY
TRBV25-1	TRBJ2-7	ASSPQGKPRSSYEQY
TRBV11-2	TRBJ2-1	ASSSAGGDEQF
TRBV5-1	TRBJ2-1	ASSHEDSRYNEQF
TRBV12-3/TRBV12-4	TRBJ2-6	ASTMQRLTNNVLT
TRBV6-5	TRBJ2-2	ASGQVQASGELF
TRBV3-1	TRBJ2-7	ASSLRTGYYEQY
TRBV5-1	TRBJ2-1	ASGAGTSRMDEQF
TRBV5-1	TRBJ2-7	ASSETPPGEQY
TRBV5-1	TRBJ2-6	ASSSVTSGANVLT
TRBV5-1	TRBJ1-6	ASSPGQGDSPLH
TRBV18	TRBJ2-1	ASSPGGEGEQF
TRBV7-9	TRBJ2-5	ASSRVGREVQETQY
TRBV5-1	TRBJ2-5	ASSDDGTAEETQY
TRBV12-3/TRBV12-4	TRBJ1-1	ASSFYLNTEAF
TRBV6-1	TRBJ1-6	ASTGTGYNSPLH
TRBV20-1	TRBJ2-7	SARRGLAGSYEQY
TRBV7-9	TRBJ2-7	ASSLATSGRPYEQY
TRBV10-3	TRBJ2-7	AISERGGGPTSSYEQY
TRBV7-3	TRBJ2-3	ASSSVGGQDTQY
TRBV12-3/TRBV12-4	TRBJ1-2	ASRLGDGRRYT
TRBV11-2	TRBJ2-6	ASSPISRPKVGSGANVLT